The 11 T cell receptor delta chains in this list originate from one sample, sequenced in a study of γδ T cells in repeated Plasmodium falciparum infection. TCRdb reanalyzed the multiplex PCR reads using CATT. The sample holds around 50,000 delta-chain clones, about 1.5% seen once. Bulk repertoires came from Vgamma9/Vdelta2+ or Vdelta2-negative gammadelta T cells flow-sorted from PBMC. The specimen sequenced was gamma-delta T cells from blood. The origin of the receptors is a pool of human donors (malaria-infected and uninfected, not separated).

This clone was counted at least ten times. At residue 9, TCRdb's protein is not the same as the translated DNA, so the protein here was read from the DNA. The V gene is TRDV1, the J gene TRDJ1; D ambiguous. CDR1 is TSWWSYY, CDR2 QGS, per germline. Trimming removed 1 base from V and 8 bases from J, with 11 bases in between. The CDR3 length is 13 residues. The CDR3 DNA is TGTGCTCTTGGGGAACCTCTGGTAGGCAAACTCATCTTT. As protein: CALGEPLVGKLIF.

This clone has only a few counts. A far more abundant clone sits one base away, making this likely a read error. Other DNA sequences of this sample code for an identical CDR3. The chain is built from TRDV2 and TRDJ1; TRDD2 agrees at 7 bases. TCRdb is silent on the J gene; assignment here came from matching the DNA to germline. CDR3 size: 25 residues. Germline CDR1 and CDR2: GEAIGNYY and EKD. Unmatched junction bases numbered 36, after V lost 3 bases and J lost 0 bases. Here the CDR3 reads CACDPIRSSSYSWGILRAYTDKLIF. CDR3 DNA: TGTGCCTGTGACCCGATCCGTTCAAGTTCCTACTCGTGGGGAATACTAAGGGCGTACACCGATAAACTCATCTTT.

This clone was recorded a few times. TCRdb's protein, taken from a much larger clone, differs from this DNA's translation at residue 13, likely owing to a read error; the protein displayed comes from the DNA. The chain couples TRDV1 to TRDJ1, with 13 bases matching TRDD3. The J gene comes from matching the DNA to germline here; TCRdb lacks it. CDR1 is TSWWSYY, CDR2 QGS, per germline. V was clipped by 2 bases and J by 2 bases; unmatched bases: 23. This CDR3 has 23 residues. CDR3 residues: CALGEIGGTSSSHWGIRTDKLIF. The CDR3 DNA reads TGTGCTCTTGGGGAAATTGGGGGAACTTCCTCTTCACACTGGGGGATACGGACCGATAAACTCATCTTT.

This clone occurred many times. TCRdb's listed protein matches a much larger clone and diverges from this DNA's translation at residue 4, likely through a read error; the protein shown comes from the DNA. The CDR3 DNA is TGTGCTCTTAGGGAACTATTCGTGGATAAACTCATCTTT. Translating it yields CALRELFVDKLIF. The rearrangement uses TRDV1 and TRDJ1; D remains unclear. The CDR3 has 13 residues. The germline CDR1 and CDR2 sequences are TSWWSYY and QGS.

At least ten counts were recorded for this clone. The protein TCRdb lists belongs to a much larger clone and differs from this DNA's translation at residue 17, which points to a read error; the protein shown is made from the DNA. The chain recombines TRDV1 with TRDJ1, with TRDD3 matching 9 bases. Germline loops: CDR1 TSWWSYY, CDR2 QGS. The CDR3 has 20 amino acids. As DNA, the CDR3 is TGTGCTCTTGGGGAAGGAGCGCCTTTACGTCCGGGGGATACAGTCGATGAACTCATCTTT. This encodes CALGEGAPLRPGDTVDELIF.

For this clone: The mismatch at residue 15 between this DNA's translation and the TCRdb protein of a much larger clone likely reflects a read error; the protein shown is translated from the DNA. V gene TRDV1 combines with J gene TRDJ1; 10 positions agree with TRDD3. Germline V gene sequence: CDR1 TSWWSYY, CDR2 QGS. V lost 0 bases, J lost 10 bases, and 20 bases stayed unmatched. CDR3 length: 19 residues. CDR3 DNA: TGTGCTCTTGGGGAACTTCCTCCACCTCTACTGGGGGATTGCGGGAGACTCATCTTT. Residues: CALGELPPPLLGDCGRLIF.

With regard to this clone: The protein recorded in TCRdb matches a much larger clone and deviates from this DNA's translation at residues 10 and 20, suggesting a read error; the protein here is obtained by translating the DNA. The chain employs TRAV36/DV7 and TRDJ1; 10 bases align to TRDD3. The CDR3 extends over 21 amino acids. Germline lookup yields CDR1 VTNFRS and CDR2 LTSSGIE (reference sequence). CDR3 loop: CAVVLILPFRGIRSDTDKLTF. CDR3 nucleotides: TGTGCTGTGGTCCTCATCCTGCCCTTCAGGGGGATACGCTCGGACACCGATAAACTCACCTTT.

This clone was observed a few times. TCRdb's listed protein matches a much larger clone and diverges from this DNA's translation at residue 6, likely through a read error; the protein shown comes from the DNA. The V call is TRDV2, the J call TRDJ1, with 10 bases matching TRDD3. The J gene, missing from TCRdb, was assigned here through DNA to germline matching. V dropped 0 bases and J dropped 0; count of bases not matched to a gene: 6. This CDR3 contains 17 residues. Germline-derived CDR1 and CDR2 are GEAIGNYY and EKD. The chain's CDR3 is CACDTIPTGGYTDKLIF. As DNA, the CDR3 is TGTGCCTGTGACACCATCCCTACTGGGGGATACACCGATAAACTCATCTTT.

Notes on this clone: TCRdb's protein, taken from a much larger clone, differs from this DNA's translation at residue 16, likely owing to a read error; the protein displayed comes from the DNA. The genes are TRDV2 and TRDJ3, with TRDD3 identical over 10 bases. Because TCRdb records no J gene, it was assigned here through a match of the DNA to germline. Germline V gives CDR1 GEAIGNYY, CDR2 EKD. The CDR3 sequence is 21 residues long. The CDR3 spells CACDSSCTGGLVSWDARQMFF. In DNA form, the CDR3 reads TGTGCCTGTGACTCGTCCTGTACTGGGGGATTGGTCTCCTGGGACGCCCGACAGATGTTTTTC.

This clone has only a few counts. It is likely a read error: a sequence one base away is far more abundant. The same CDR3 is also encoded by other DNA sequences in this sample. CDR3 nucleotides: TGTGCTCTTGGGGAACCAACCTTCCTAATCTCTTTTAATGATGGGGGGTTCCGGTACACCGATAAACTCATCTTT. Translation: CALGEPTFLISFNDGGFRYTDKLIF. The V call is TRDV1, the J call TRDJ1, with TRDD2 matching 8 bases. Matching the DNA to germline supplied the J gene, which TCRdb does not give. The CDR3 extends over 25 amino acids. Losses at the gene ends were 1 base for V and 0 bases for J; bases not matched to a gene: 31. The germline CDR1 and CDR2 sequences are TSWWSYY and QGS.

There are a few counts of this clone. A far larger clone is only one base removed, so a read error is likely. The sample holds other DNA sequences that translate to the same CDR3. This rearrangement joins TRDV1 to TRDJ1; perhaps TRDD2 as D (6 bases). There are 18 residues in the CDR3. The germline CDR1 and CDR2 sequences are TSWWSYY and QGS. The CDR3 region is CALGGTFPTWVLVDKLIF. The CDR3 bases are TGTGCTCTTGGGGGCACCTTCCCCACTTGGGTCCTAGTGGATAAGCTCATCTTT.